These T cell receptor beta chains were read from a single sample in a study of blood T cell repertoires in COVID-19. Sequencing was performed with immunoSEQ multiplex PCR; in TCRdb, only in-frame clones are kept and a portion is missing. The sample has fewer than 150,000 clones, around four fifths seen once. Sequencing used PBMCs or T cells enriched from blood (not recorded which). Source of these receptors: a man younger than 45 who had recovered from COVID-19. CDR3s include the opening cysteine and the closing phenylalanine or tryptophan. D genes are given only for firm matches. Not every row has a clone size; where given, it reads once, few, many or a size class.

abundance: once
d_gene: -
v_gene: TRBV9
j_gene: TRBJ1-5
CDR3nt: TGTGCCAGCAGTTTAGGACAAGTCAATCAGCCCCAGCATTTT
CDR3aa: CASSLGQVNQPQHF

abundance: -
d_gene: TRBD1
v_gene: TRBV9
j_gene: TRBJ2-7
CDR3nt: TGTGCCAGCAGCCCGGGGACAGGGGGGTCCTACGAGCAGTACTTC
CDR3aa: CASSPGTGGSYEQYF

abundance: -
d_gene: TRBD1
v_gene: TRBV7-2
j_gene: TRBJ1-6
CDR3nt: TGTGCCAGCAGCGTACAGGGGGCAGGGAGTTCACCCCTCCACTTT
CDR3aa: CASSVQGAGSSPLHF

abundance: -
d_gene: -
v_gene: TRBV3-1/TRBV3-2
j_gene: TRBJ1-6
CDR3nt: TGTGCCAGCAGCCAAGATAAGCAGGGCAGATTCTCACCCCTCCACTTT
CDR3aa: CASSQDKQGRFSPLHF

abundance: few
d_gene: -
v_gene: TRBV5-1
j_gene: TRBJ1-2
CDR3nt: TGCGCCAGCAGCTATACAGGGCTCCAAAACTATGGCTACACCTTC
CDR3aa: CASSYTGLQNYGYTF

abundance: -
d_gene: TRBD2
v_gene: TRBV5-4
j_gene: TRBJ2-5
CDR3nt: TGTGCCAGCAGCTTGAAGCTAGCGGGGGGCGGGGAGACCCAGTACTTC
CDR3aa: CASSLKLAGGGETQYF

abundance: -
d_gene: -
v_gene: TRBV7-9
j_gene: TRBJ2-1
CDR3nt: TGTGCCAGCAGCGCGAAAGAGCGAGAGACGAATGAGCAGTTCTTC
CDR3aa: CASSAKERETNEQFF

abundance: -
d_gene: TRBD2
v_gene: TRBV4-1
j_gene: TRBJ2-1
CDR3nt: TGCGCCAGCAGCCAAGATCTCGGGGGGGCCCTTGAGCAGTTCTTC
CDR3aa: CASSQDLGGALEQFF

abundance: once
d_gene: TRBD1
v_gene: TRBV2
j_gene: TRBJ1-2
CDR3nt: TGTGCCAGCAGTGAACAGGGACAGGGGAGCTATGGCTACACCTTC
CDR3aa: CASSEQGQGSYGYTF

abundance: -
d_gene: TRBD1
v_gene: TRBV11-1
j_gene: TRBJ1-2
CDR3nt: TGTGCCAGCAGCCGAGACAGGGGATCCAACTATGGCTACACCTTC
CDR3aa: CASSRDRGSNYGYTF

abundance: -
d_gene: TRBD2
v_gene: TRBV7-3
j_gene: TRBJ2-1
CDR3nt: TGTGCCAGCAGCCCGTTAGCGGGAGCCACCTACAATGAGCAGTTCTTC
CDR3aa: CASSPLAGATYNEQFF

abundance: -
d_gene: -
v_gene: TRBV9
j_gene: TRBJ1-3
CDR3nt: TGTGCCAGCAGCGTAGACGTACTCTCTGGAAACACCATATATTTT
CDR3aa: CASSVDVLSGNTIYF

abundance: few
d_gene: -
v_gene: TRBV4-1
j_gene: TRBJ2-2
CDR3nt: TGCGCCAGCAGCCAAGATCGAGGGAGCACCGGGGAGCTGTTTTTT
CDR3aa: CASSQDRGSTGELFF

abundance: -
d_gene: TRBD1
v_gene: TRBV5-1
j_gene: TRBJ1-2
CDR3nt: TGCGCCAGCAGCCTAGGACAGGGTGGCTACACCTTC
CDR3aa: CASSLGQGGYTF

abundance: -
d_gene: -
v_gene: TRBV9
j_gene: TRBJ1-2
CDR3nt: TGTGCCAGCAGCGCCGCCGGAGGGCTGGATGGCTACACCTTC
CDR3aa: CASSAAGGLDGYTF

abundance: -
d_gene: -
v_gene: TRBV27
j_gene: TRBJ2-7
CDR3nt: TGTGCCAGCAGTTTATACTCTGCGTACGAGCAGTACTTC
CDR3aa: CASSLYSAYEQYF

abundance: -
d_gene: -
v_gene: TRBV10-2
j_gene: TRBJ1-4
CDR3nt: TGCGCCAGCGCCTGGGCCGATAATGAAAAACTGTTTTTT
CDR3aa: CASAWADNEKLFF

abundance: few
d_gene: -
v_gene: TRBV6-6
j_gene: TRBJ1-1
CDR3nt: TGTGCCAGCAGTCGATCCCCAGGGGAAGCTTTCTTT
CDR3aa: CASSRSPGEAFF

abundance: -
d_gene: -
v_gene: TRBV9
j_gene: TRBJ1-2
CDR3nt: TGTGCCAGCAGCGTCGGCAGGGTGGATGGCTACACCTTC
CDR3aa: CASSVGRVDGYTF

abundance: -
d_gene: -
v_gene: TRBV5-1
j_gene: TRBJ2-7
CDR3nt: TGCGCCAGCAGCTTTGATTCAGGGGTTCCCTACGAGCAGTACTTC
CDR3aa: CASSFDSGVPYEQYF